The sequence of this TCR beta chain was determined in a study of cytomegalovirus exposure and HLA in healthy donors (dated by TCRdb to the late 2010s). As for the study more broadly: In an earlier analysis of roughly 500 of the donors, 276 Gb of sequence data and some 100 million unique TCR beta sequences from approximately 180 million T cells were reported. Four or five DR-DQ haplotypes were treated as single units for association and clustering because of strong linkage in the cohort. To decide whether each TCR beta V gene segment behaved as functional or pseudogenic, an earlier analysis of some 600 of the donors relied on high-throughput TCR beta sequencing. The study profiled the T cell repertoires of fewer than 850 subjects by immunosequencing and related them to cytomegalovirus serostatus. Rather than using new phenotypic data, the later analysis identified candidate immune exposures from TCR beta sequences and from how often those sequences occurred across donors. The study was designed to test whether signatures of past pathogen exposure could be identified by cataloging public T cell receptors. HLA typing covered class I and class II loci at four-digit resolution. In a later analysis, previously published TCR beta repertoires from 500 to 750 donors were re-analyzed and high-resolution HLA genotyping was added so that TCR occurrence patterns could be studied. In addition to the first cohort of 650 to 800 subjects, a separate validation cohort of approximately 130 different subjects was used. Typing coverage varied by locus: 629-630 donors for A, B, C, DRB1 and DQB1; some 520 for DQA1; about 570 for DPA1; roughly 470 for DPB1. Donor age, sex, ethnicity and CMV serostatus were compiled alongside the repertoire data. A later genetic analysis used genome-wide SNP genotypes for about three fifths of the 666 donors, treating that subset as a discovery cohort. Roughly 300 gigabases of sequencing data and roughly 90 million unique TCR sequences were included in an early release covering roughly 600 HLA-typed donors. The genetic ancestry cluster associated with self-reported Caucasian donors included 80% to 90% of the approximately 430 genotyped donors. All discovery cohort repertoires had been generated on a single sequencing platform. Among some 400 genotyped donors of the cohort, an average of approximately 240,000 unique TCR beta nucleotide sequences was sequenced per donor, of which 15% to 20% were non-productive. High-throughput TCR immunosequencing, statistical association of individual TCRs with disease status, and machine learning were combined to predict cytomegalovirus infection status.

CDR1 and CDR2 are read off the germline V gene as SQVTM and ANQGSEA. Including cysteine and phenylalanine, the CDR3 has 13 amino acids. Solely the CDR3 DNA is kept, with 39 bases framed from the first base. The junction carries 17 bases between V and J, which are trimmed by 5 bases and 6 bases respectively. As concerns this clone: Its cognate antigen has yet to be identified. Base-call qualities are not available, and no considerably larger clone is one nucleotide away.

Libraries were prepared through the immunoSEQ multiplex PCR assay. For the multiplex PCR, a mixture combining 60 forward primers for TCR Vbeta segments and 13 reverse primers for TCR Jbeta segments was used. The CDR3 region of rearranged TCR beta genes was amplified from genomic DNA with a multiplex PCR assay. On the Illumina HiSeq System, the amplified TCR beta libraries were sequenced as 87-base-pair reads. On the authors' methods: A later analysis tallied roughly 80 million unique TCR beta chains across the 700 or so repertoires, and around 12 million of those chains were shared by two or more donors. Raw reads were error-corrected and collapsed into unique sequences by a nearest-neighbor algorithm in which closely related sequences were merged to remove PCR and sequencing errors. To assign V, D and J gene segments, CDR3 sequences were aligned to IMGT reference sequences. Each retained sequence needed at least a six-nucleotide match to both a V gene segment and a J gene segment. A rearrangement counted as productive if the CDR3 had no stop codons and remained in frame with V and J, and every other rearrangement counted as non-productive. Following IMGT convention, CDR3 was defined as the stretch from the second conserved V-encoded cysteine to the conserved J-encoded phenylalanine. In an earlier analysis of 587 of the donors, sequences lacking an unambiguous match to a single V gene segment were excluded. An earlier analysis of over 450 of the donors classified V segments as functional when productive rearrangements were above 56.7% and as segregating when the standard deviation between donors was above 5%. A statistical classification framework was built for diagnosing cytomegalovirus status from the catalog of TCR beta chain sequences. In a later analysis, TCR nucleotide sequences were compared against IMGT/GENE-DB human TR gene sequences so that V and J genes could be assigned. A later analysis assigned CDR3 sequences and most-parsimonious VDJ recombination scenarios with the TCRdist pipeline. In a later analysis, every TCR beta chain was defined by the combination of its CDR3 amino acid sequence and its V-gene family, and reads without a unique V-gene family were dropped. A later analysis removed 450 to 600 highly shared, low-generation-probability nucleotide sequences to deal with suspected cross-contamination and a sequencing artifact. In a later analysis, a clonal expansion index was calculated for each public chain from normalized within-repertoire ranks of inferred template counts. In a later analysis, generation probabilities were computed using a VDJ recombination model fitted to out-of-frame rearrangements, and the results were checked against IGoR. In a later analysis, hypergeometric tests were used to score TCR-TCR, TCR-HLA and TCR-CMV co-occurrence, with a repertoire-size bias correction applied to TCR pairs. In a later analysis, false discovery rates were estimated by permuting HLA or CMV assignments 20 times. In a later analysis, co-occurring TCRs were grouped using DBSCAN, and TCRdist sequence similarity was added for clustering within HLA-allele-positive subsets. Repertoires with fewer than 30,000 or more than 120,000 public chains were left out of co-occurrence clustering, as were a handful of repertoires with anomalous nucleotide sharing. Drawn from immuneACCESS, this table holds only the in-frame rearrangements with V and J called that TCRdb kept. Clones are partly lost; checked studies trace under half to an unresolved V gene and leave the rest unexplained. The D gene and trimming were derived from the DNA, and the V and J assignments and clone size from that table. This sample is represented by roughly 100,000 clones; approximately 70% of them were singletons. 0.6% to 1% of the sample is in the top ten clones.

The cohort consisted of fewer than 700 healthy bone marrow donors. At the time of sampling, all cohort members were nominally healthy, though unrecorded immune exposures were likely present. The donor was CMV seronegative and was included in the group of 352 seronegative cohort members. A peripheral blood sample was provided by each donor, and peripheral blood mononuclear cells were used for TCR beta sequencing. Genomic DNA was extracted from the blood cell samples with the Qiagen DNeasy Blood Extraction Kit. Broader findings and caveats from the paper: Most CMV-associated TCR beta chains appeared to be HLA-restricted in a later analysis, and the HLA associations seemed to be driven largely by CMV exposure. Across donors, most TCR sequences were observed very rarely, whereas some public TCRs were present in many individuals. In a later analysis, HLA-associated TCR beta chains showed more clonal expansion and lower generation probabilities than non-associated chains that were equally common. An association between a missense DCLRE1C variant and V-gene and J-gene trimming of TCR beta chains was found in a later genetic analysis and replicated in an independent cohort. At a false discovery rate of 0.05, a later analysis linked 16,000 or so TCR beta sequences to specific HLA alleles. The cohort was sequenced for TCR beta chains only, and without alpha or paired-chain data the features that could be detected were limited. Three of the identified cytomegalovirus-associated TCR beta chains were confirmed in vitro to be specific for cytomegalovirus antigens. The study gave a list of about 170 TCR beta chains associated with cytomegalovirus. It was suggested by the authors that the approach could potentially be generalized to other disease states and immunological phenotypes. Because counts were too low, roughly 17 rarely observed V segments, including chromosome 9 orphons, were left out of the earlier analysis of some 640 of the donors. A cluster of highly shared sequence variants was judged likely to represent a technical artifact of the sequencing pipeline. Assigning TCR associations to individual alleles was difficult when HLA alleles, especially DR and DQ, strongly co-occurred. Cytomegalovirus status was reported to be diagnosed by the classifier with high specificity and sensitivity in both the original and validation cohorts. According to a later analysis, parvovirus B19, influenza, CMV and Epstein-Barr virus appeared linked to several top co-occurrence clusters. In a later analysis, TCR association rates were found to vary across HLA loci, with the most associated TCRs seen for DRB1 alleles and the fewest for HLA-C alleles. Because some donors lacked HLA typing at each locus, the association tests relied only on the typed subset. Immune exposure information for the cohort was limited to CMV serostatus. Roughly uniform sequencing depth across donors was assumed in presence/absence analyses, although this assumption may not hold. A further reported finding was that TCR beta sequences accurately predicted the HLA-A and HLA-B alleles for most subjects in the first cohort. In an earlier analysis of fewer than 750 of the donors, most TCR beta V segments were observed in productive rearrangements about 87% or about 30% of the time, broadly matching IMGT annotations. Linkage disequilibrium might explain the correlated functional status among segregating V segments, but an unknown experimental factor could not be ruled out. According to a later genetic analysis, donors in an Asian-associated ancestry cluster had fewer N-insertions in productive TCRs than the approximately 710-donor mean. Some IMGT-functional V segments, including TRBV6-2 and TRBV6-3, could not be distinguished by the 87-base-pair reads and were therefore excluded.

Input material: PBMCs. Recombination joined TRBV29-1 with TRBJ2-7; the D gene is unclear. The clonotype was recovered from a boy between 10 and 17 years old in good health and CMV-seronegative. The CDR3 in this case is CSVSSLSRGEQYF. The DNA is TGCAGCGTTTCCTCGCTCTCTCGCGGCGAGCAGTACTTC.